The clone carrying this TCR beta chain was detected only a few times. Through a sample-barcoded 5' primer and a J-beta primer mix, a second PCR was run for roughly 7 to 12 cycles. TCRdb called the 5' RACE reads again in MiXCR, with one record for every CDR3 protein. Of 650,000 to 800,000 distinct CDR3 sequences in the sample, around two fifths were seen once. The data were taken from a study of blood T cells in healthy people across ages. Trimming took 5 bases from V and 3 from J; bases not matched to a gene: 9. CDR3 length equals 15 residues. Germline V lookup: CDR1 MNHEY, CDR2 SMNVEV (reference sequence).

The receptor comes from a man aged 60 to 75 in good health. The sample taken for sequencing was blood. V usage is TRBV27 and J usage is TRBJ1-2; TRBD1 matches 7 bases. CDR3 bases: TGTGCCAGCAGTCATCAGGGGGGCGGAGACTATGGCTACACCTTC. It translates to CASSHQGGGDYGYTF.